Below, one TCR beta chain is given with its context. Its cognate antigen is unknown. The sample comes from a study of cytomegalovirus exposure and HLA in healthy donors. Looking at the study overall: HLA-typed donors were the source of about 85 million unique TCRs held in an early data release. Study findings and constraints: Analyzed later, most CMV-associated TCR beta chains appeared HLA-restricted.

The V end was cut by 3 bases, the J end by 0 bases, with 6 bases between. In germline, CDR1 is SEHNR, CDR2 FQNEAQ (reference sequence). The CDR3 spans 14 residues. Primers included in the PCR were 60 Vbeta and 13 Jbeta primers. TCRdb keeps only in-frame clones here, not all; method: immunoSEQ multiplex PCR. The repertoire has 150,000 to 200,000 clones, around 75% of them found once; the top ten carry 2.5% to 3.5%. Sequenced sample: PBMCs. The chain carries TRBV7-9 and TRBJ2-1; D ambiguous. The sequence derives from a woman between 50 and 59 years old in good health and CMV-seropositive. This CDR3 is CASSLVSSYNEQFF. Here the CDR3 DNA reads TGTGCCAGCAGCTTGGTGAGCTCCTACAATGAGCAGTTCTTC. The variable domain in full, completed from reference TRBV7-9 and TRBJ2-1, reads DTGVSQNPRHKITKRGQNVTFRCDPISEHNRLYWYRQTLGQGPEFLTYFQNEAQLEKSRLLSDRFSAERPKGSFSTLEIQRTEQGDSAMYLCASSLVSSYNEQFFGPGTRLTVL.